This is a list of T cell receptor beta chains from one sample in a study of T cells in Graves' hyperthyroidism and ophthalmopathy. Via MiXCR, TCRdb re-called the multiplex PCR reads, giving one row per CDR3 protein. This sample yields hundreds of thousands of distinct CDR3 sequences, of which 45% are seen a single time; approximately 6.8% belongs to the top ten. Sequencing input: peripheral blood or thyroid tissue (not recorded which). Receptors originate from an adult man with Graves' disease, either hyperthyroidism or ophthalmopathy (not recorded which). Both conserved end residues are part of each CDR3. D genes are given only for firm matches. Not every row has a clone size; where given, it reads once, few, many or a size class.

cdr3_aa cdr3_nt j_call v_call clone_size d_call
CASSIGGEAFF TGTGCCAGTAGTATAGGAGGTGAAGCTTTCTTT TRBJ1-1 TRBV19 NA NA
CSAGPAGGYLETQYF TGCAGCGCCGGGCCAGCGGGAGGTTACCTAGAGACCCAGTACTTC TRBJ2-5 TRBV29-1 NA TRBD2
CASSLVSSPYEQYF TGTGCCAGCAGCTTAGTTTCAAGCCCCTACGAGCAGTACTTC TRBJ2-7 TRBV7-9 NA NA
CASSGLAYEQYF TGTGCCAGTAGTGGACTAGCCTACGAGCAGTACTTC TRBJ2-7 TRBV19 NA TRBD2
CSVGTGGKTQYF TGCAGCGTTGGGACCGGGGGAAAGACCCAGTACTTC TRBJ2-5 TRBV29-1 NA NA
CASSLVSGNTIYF TGTGCCAGCAGCTTAGTCTCTGGAAACACCATATATTTT TRBJ1-3 TRBV7-9 many NA
CATAEGAAEAFF TGTGCCACCGCCGAGGGGGCCGCTGAAGCTTTCTTT TRBJ1-1 TRBV15 many TRBD1
CASSLIRSSANTGELFF TGTGCCAGCAGCTTAATCCGCAGTAGCGCGAACACCGGGGAGCTGTTTTTT TRBJ2-2 TRBV7-9 NA NA
CASRWDGAGGSPLHF TGTGCCAGCAGGTGGGACGGAGCGGGGGGATCACCCCTCCACTTT TRBJ1-6 TRBV7-6 NA NA
CASRPSGGTEAFF TGTGCCAGTAGGCCGTCAGGGGGGACTGAAGCTTTCTTT TRBJ1-1 TRBV19 NA TRBD1
CASSDEGGTNEKLFF TGTGCCAGCAGTGACGAGGGGGGAACTAATGAAAAACTGTTTTTT TRBJ1-4 TRBV25-1 many NA
CASRLDGNEKLFF TGTGCCAGCAGACTGGACGGGAATGAAAAACTGTTTTTT TRBJ1-4 TRBV7-8 many NA
CATSDPGGEETQHF TGTGCCACCAGTGACCCAGGGGGCGAAGAGACCCAGCATTTT TRBJ1-5 TRBV24-1 NA TRBD1
CAISSGTDLTETQYF TGTGCCATCAGTTCCGGGACAGATCTCACCGAGACCCAGTACTTC TRBJ2-5 TRBV10-3 NA TRBD1
CASSGLTGVGYGYTF TGTGCCAGCAGCGGACTGACAGGGGTCGGCTATGGCTACACCTTC TRBJ1-2 TRBV9 NA TRBD1
CASSPTMTADYTF TGTGCCAGCAGTCCGACGATGACAGCCGACTACACCTTC TRBJ1-2 TRBV12-3/TRBV12-4 many NA
CASSLGVNTGNTEASF TGTGCCAGCAGCCTGGGGGTTAATACAGGGAACACTGAAGCTTCCTTT TRBJ1-1 TRBV2 NA NA
CASSLMEAAEQYF TGCGCCAGCAGCTTGATGGAGGCGGCCGAGCAGTACTTC TRBJ2-7 TRBV5-1 many NA
CASSSPGQYINYGYTF TGTGCCAGCAGCTCCCCGGGACAGTATATAAACTATGGCTACACCTTC TRBJ1-2 TRBV7-1 few TRBD1
CASSLAQTREQYF TGTGCCAGCAGCTTAGCCCAAACTCGGGAGCAGTACTTC TRBJ2-7 TRBV13 many NA
CASSLGNSFNQPQHF TGTGCCAGCAGCTTAGGTAACAGCTTCAATCAGCCCCAGCATTTT TRBJ1-5 TRBV7-8 many NA
CASSYEASNTGELFF TGTGCCAGCAGTTACGAGGCGTCTAACACCGGGGAGCTGTTTTTT TRBJ2-2 TRBV6-5 NA NA
CASSLTVLGFQDYGYTF TGTGCCAGCAGCTTAACTGTATTGGGGTTCCAGGACTATGGCTACACCTTC TRBJ1-2 TRBV7-2 NA NA
CATSGIRGQGGYEQYF TGTGCCACCAGTGGGATACGAGGACAGGGAGGCTACGAGCAGTACTTC TRBJ2-7 TRBV24-1 NA TRBD1
CASSRGDGTSGYEQYF TGTGCCAGCAGCCGAGGGGACGGGACTAGCGGTTACGAGCAGTACTTC TRBJ2-7 TRBV7-2 many TRBD2
CASRRQASTYEQYF TGTGCCAGCAGAAGACAGGCCAGCACCTACGAGCAGTACTTC TRBJ2-7 TRBV2 many NA
CSVEEGVLRGYTF TGCAGCGTTGAGGAGGGCGTATTACGCGGCTACACCTTC TRBJ1-2 TRBV29-1 NA NA
CAWTGKNTEAFF TGTGCCTGGACAGGGAAGAACACTGAAGCTTTCTTT TRBJ1-1 TRBV25-1 few TRBD1
CASRDTGNTGELFF TGTGCCAGCAGGGATACAGGGAACACCGGGGAGCTGTTTTTT TRBJ2-2 TRBV14 few NA
CASSFRLAGVSGANVLTF TGTGCCAGCAGTTTTAGACTAGCGGGAGTGTCTGGGGCCAACGTCCTGACTTTC TRBJ2-6 TRBV12-3/TRBV12-4 NA TRBD2
CASSATGGVSPLHF TGTGCCAGCAGCGCGACAGGGGGTGTCTCACCCCTCCACTTT TRBJ1-6 TRBV25-1 once TRBD1
CASTNGPYYGYTF TGTGCCAGCACCAACGGTCCCTACTATGGCTACACCTTC TRBJ1-2 TRBV2 many NA
CASSSKHPRLAGVPGELFF TGTGCCAGCAGCTCTAAACACCCCAGACTAGCGGGAGTCCCCGGGGAGCTGTTTTTT TRBJ2-2 TRBV7-9 NA TRBD2
CASSTTTSLGTEAFF TGTGCCAGCAGCACTACTACATCGCTGGGCACTGAAGCTTTCTTT TRBJ1-1 TRBV9 NA NA
CASGSGAGWLAGQLGEQYF TGTGCTAGTGGTTCCGGTGCGGGGTGGCTAGCGGGACAACTTGGCGAGCAGTACTTC TRBJ2-7 TRBV13 NA TRBD2
CASSVAQGQGLSSYEQYF TGTGCCAGCAGCGTTGCCCAAGGACAGGGCTTGAGCTCCTACGAGCAGTACTTC TRBJ2-7 TRBV7-2 NA TRBD1
CASSRGQGALGANVLTF TGTGCCAGCAGTCGGGGACAGGGGGCGCTTGGGGCCAACGTCCTGACTTTC TRBJ2-6 TRBV6-1 NA TRBD1
CASSLRQSSYNSPLHF TGTGCCAGCTCACTACGACAGAGCTCCTATAATTCACCCCTCCACTTT TRBJ1-6 TRBV12-3/TRBV12-4 NA NA
CASSAGLGVYEQYF TGTGCCAGCAGCGCGGGACTAGGGGTCTACGAGCAGTACTTC TRBJ2-7 TRBV7-6 NA TRBD2
CASRLDRGYEQYF TGTGCCAGCAGGTTGGACAGGGGGTACGAGCAGTACTTC TRBJ2-7 TRBV12-3/TRBV12-4 few TRBD1
CASSFRGDLGNQPQHF TGTGCCAGCAGCTTTCGAGGGGATTTAGGCAATCAGCCCCAGCATTTT TRBJ1-5 TRBV11-1 NA NA
CASKDTPGAGANVLTF TGCGCCAGCAAGGACACTCCAGGGGCTGGGGCCAACGTCCTGACTTTC TRBJ2-6 TRBV5-1 NA NA
CSASWTGGRQETQYF TGCAGTGCTAGTTGGACGGGGGGCCGCCAAGAGACCCAGTACTTC TRBJ2-5 TRBV20-1 NA NA
CASSGQTGSQHF TGTGCCAGCAGTGGGCAGACAGGGTCCCAGCATTTT TRBJ1-5 TRBV2 once TRBD1
CASSWGSGEGAFF TGTGCCAGCAGCTGGGGAAGCGGAGAGGGAGCTTTCTTT TRBJ1-1 TRBV5-6 NA NA
CASGTGPHGYSPLHF TGTGCCAGCGGGACAGGACCACATGGTTATTCACCCCTCCACTTT TRBJ1-6 TRBV2 NA TRBD1
CASSYMRGLNTEAFF TGCGCCAGCAGTTACATGAGGGGGTTAAACACTGAAGCTTTCTTT TRBJ1-1 TRBV5-1 NA NA
CASRTGPGTYEQYF TGTGCCAGTAGGACAGGACCGGGAACCTACGAGCAGTACTTC TRBJ2-7 TRBV19 many NA
CAISEVGRDEQYF TGTGCCATCAGTGAGGTAGGGAGGGACGAGCAGTACTTC TRBJ2-7 TRBV10-3 NA TRBD2
CASSLEGGTNTGELFF TGTGCCAGCAGCTTGGAAGGGGGCACGAACACCGGGGAGCTGTTTTTT TRBJ2-2 TRBV5-8 NA TRBD1
CASRLPYRQNTEAFF TGTGCCAGCAGGTTACCTTACAGGCAGAACACTGAAGCTTTCTTT TRBJ1-1 TRBV7-2 many NA
CASSSGPGINQPQHF TGTGCCAGCAGCTCCGGACCTGGGATCAATCAGCCCCAGCATTTT TRBJ1-5 TRBV7-8 many NA
CASSGQSGTSPGELFF TGTGCCAGCAGCGGTCAATCCGGGACTAGCCCCGGGGAGCTGTTTTTT TRBJ2-2 TRBV9 NA TRBD2